Presented here are 28 T cell receptor beta chains from one specimen sequenced in a study of control samples from healthy donors and cancer patients. This table comes from immunoSEQ multiplex PCR, and its TCRdb copy is limited to in-frame clones, with some not included. The top ten hold roughly 3.1% of the sample, which has some 120,000 clones, about 88% seen once. The sample taken for sequencing was blood. These receptors were obtained from a man aged 50 or older in good health.

Concerning this clone itself: The sample contains more than one DNA sequence encoding this CDR3. This chain links TRBV9 with TRBJ2-3; a possible D gene is TRBD2 (6 bases). Per germline, CDR1 SGDLS and CDR2 YYNGEE. This CDR3 contains 15 residues. Trimming took off 0 bases at V and 2 bases at J, with 10 bases between the two ends. The CDR3 protein is CASSVAGVSTDTQYF. The CDR3 bases are TGTGCCAGCAGCGTAGCGGGGGTTTCCACAGATACGCAGTATTTT.

The rearrangement uses TRBV6-1 and TRBJ1-2, with 10 bases matching TRBD1. The germline V gene encodes CDR1 MNHNS and CDR2 SASEGT. This CDR3 spans 15 amino acids. Trimming removed 1 base from V and 5 bases from J; junction bases left unmatched: 4. This CDR3 reads CASSEGQGAGYGYTF. The CDR3 DNA sequence: TGTGCCAGCAGTGAAGGACAGGGGGCAGGTTATGGCTACACCTTC.

The chain combines TRBV5-6 with TRBJ1-1; D is undetermined. V lost 0 bases, J lost 0 bases, and 9 bases lay in between. Germline CDR1 and CDR2: SGHDT and YYEEEE. The CDR3 sequence is 15 residues long. The CDR3 nucleotides read TGTGCCAGCAGCTTGGGGCAGGCCTTGAACACTGAAGCTTTCTTT. Translation: CASSLGQALNTEAFF. Variable domain in full (rest from reference TRBV5-6 and TRBJ1-1): DAGVTQSPTHLIKTRGQQVTLRCSPKSGHDTVSWYQQALGQGPQFIFQYYEEEERQRGNFPDRFSGHQFPNYSSELNVNALLLGDSALYLCASSLGQALNTEAFFGQGTRLTVV.

This clone has a single count. This chain connects TRBV11-3 to TRBJ1-1; D is ambiguous. Germline V gene sequence: CDR1 SGHNT, CDR2 YENEEA. The CDR3 has 13 residues. Trimming stripped 2 bases from V and 1 base from J, with 5 bases between. CDR3 sequence (DNA): TGTGCCAGCAGCTTAAGCCAGAACACTGAAGCTTTCTTT. It yields the protein CASSLSQNTEAFF.

This chain connects TRBV11-2 to TRBJ2-7; D ambiguous. The V end was cut by 0 bases, the J end by 5 bases, with 5 bases between. The CDR3 is 12 residues long. The germline CDR1 and CDR2 sequences are SGHAT and FQNNGV. CDR3 bases: TGTGCCAGCAGCTTAGATCACCACGAGCAGTACTTC. It is translated as CASSLDHHEQYF.

The chain employs TRBV5-1 and TRBJ1-2; a weak D match, TRBD1 (5 bases). The CDR3 covers 14 residues. With 0 bases removed from V and 3 bases from J, the gap between germline ends came to 9 bases. Germline V CDR1 and CDR2: SGHRS, YFSETQ. CDR3 region: CASSLAVRDYGYTF. The CDR3 nucleotides are TGCGCCAGCAGCTTGGCGGTCAGGGACTATGGCTACACCTTC.

This clone was found a few times. This chain links TRBV11-2 with TRBJ2-2; possibly TRBD1 or TRBD2 for D (5 bases each). This CDR3 is built from 15 residues. Trimming removed 6 bases from V and 7 bases from J, with 18 bases in between. From germline, CDR1 is SGHAT and CDR2 FQNNGV. In DNA, the CDR3 is TGTGCCAGCAGTCCGTTCTGGGACCAGGGCGGGGAGCTGTTTTTT. Its protein product is CASSPFWDQGGELFF.

V and J are TRBV6-5 and TRBJ1-2; no clear D. Germline-derived CDR1 and CDR2 are MNHEY and SVGAGI. V was clipped by 2 bases and J by 2 bases, with 9 bases between them. The CDR3 length is 14 residues. In DNA form, the CDR3 reads TGTGCCAGCAGTTACAACCAGGCCAACTATGGCTACACCTTC. Its protein is CASSYNQANYGYTF.

J is TRBJ2-1 and V is TRBV11-2; 13 bases line up with TRBD2. Germline values: CDR1 SGHAT, CDR2 FQNNGV. The CDR3 has 18 residues. Trimming took 5 bases from V and 0 from J; bases not matched to a gene: 7. DNA of the CDR3: TGTGCCAGCAGCACGGGGACTAGCGGGGTCAGCTCCTACAATGAGCAGTTCTTC. This codes for CASSTGTSGVSSYNEQFF.

The V gene is TRBV4-2, the J gene TRBJ1-6; D not resolved. The CDR3 contains 13 residues. Trimming removed 2 bases from V and 5 bases from J, with 4 bases in between. From germline, CDR1 is LGHNA and CDR2 YNFKEQ. In DNA form, the CDR3 reads TGTGCCAGCAGCCAATTTAATAATTCACCCCTCCACTTT. Translated, it gives CASSQFNNSPLHF.

This rearrangement joins TRBV5-5 to TRBJ2-2, with unresolved D. V was shortened by 4 bases and J by 0 bases, with 13 bases between the two germline ends. CDR1 and CDR2 from the germline V gene are SGHKS and YYEKEE (reference sequence). The CDR3 length is 16 residues. CDR3 protein: CASSTGSFANTGELFF. Here the CDR3 DNA reads TGTGCCAGCAGCACCGGATCGTTCGCGAACACCGGGGAGCTGTTTTTT.

CDR3 sequence reads: CASSRQGTDTQYF. DNA of the CDR3: TGTGCCAGCAGTCGCCAGGGCACAGATACGCAGTATTTT. This chain connects TRBV7-3 to TRBJ2-3; no reliable D call. Germline assignment: CDR1 SGHTA and CDR2 FQGTGA. Trimming cost V 6 bases and J 1 base, with 8 bases left between them. CDR3 length: 13 amino acids.

The gene calls are TRBV12-5 and TRBJ2-5; D is perhaps TRBD1 (6 bases). Germline CDR1 reads LGHNT; CDR2 reads FRNRAP. V was pared by 0 bases and J by 6 bases, with 14 bases between. There are 15 residues in the CDR3. CDR3 loop: CASGLVLGGEKTQYF. CDR3 in DNA: TGTGCTAGTGGTTTGGTACTAGGGGGTGAAAAGACCCAGTACTTC.

V and J are TRBV27 and TRBJ2-7; D is unresolved. Germline assignment: CDR1 MNHEY and CDR2 SMNVEV (reference sequence). The CDR3 spans 14 residues. V lost 2 bases, J lost 2 bases, and 10 bases lay in between. CDR3 DNA sequence: TGTGCCAGCAGTTTACCGGGCAGGACCTACGAGCAGTACTTC. It yields the protein CASSLPGRTYEQYF.

This chain uses TRBV6-5 with TRBJ1-2; tentative D call: TRBD1 (5 bases). This CDR3 is built from 13 residues. The V end was cut by 6 bases, the J end by 2 bases, with 10 bases between. Germline V gives CDR1 MNHEY, CDR2 SVGAGI. In DNA, the CDR3 is TGTGCCAGCAGGATCGACAGCAACTATGGCTACACCTTC. Translated: CASRIDSNYGYTF.

This sequence joins TRBV24-1 and TRBJ2-2; D is uncertain. The CDR3 spans 15 residues. Trimming took off 4 bases at V and 1 base at J, with 9 bases between the two ends. Germline-derived CDR1 and CDR2 are KGHDR and SFDVKD. CDR3 amino acids: CATSDPKKNTGELFF. The CDR3 nucleotides are TGTGCCACCAGTGACCCCAAGAAGAACACCGGGGAGCTGTTTTTT.

The chain is built from TRBV7-2 and TRBJ1-5; D uncertain. The germline V gene has CDR1 SGHTA and CDR2 FQGNSA. The ends were cut back, 6 bases at V and 3 bases at J, with 12 bases in the middle. The CDR3 loop spans 14 amino acids. CDR3 loop: CASSLRLPNQPQHF. CDR3 in DNA: TGTGCCAGCAGTCTTAGACTGCCCAATCAGCCCCAGCATTTT.

V usage is TRBV5-1 and J usage is TRBJ2-2; 9 bases line up with TRBD1. After removal of 4 bases from V and 3 bases from J, the junction contained 10 bases not matched to a gene. The CDR3 loop spans 17 amino acids. CDR1 and CDR2 from the germline V gene are SGHRS and YFSETQ. The CDR3 nucleotides are TGCGCCAGCAGCCGGGTCCCGACAGGGGGGGACACCGGGGAGCTGTTTTTT. This codes for CASSRVPTGGDTGELFF.

The chain is built from TRBV6-6 and TRBJ1-5; maybe TRBD1 (5 bases). The V gene lost 5 bases and the J gene lost 1 base, with 18 bases spanning the gap. The CDR3 extends over 17 amino acids. Germline loops: CDR1 MNHNY, CDR2 SVGAGI (reference sequence). In DNA form, the CDR3 reads TGTGCCAGCAGTCGTTTGGGGGACTTTCAAAGCAATCAGCCCCAGCATTTT. Translated: CASSRLGDFQSNQPQHF.

The chain employs TRBV11-2 and TRBJ2-7, with D possibly called TRBD1 or TRBD2 (5 bases each). The CDR3 covers 13 residues. The V gene lost 5 bases and the J gene lost 2 bases, with 10 bases spanning the gap. Germline assignment: CDR1 SGHAT and CDR2 FQNNGV. The DNA for the CDR3 is TGTGCCAGCAGCCCAGGGAGCACCTACGAGCAGTACTTC. Translated: CASSPGSTYEQYF.

The V and J genes are TRBV19 and TRBJ1-4; D call uncertain. CDR3 size: 16 residues. V lost 1 base to trimming and J lost 5 bases, with 14 bases between them. Germline CDR1 LNHDA, CDR2 SQIVND (reference sequence). CDR3 in amino acids: CASSIVLAGGNEKLFF. CDR3 DNA: TGTGCCAGTAGTATAGTCCTGGCAGGTGGAAATGAAAAACTGTTTTTT. The full variable domain, completed using reference TRBV19 and TRBJ1-4, is DGGITQSPKYLFRKEGQNVTLSCEQNLNHDAMYWYRQDPGQGLRLIYYSQIVNDFQKGDIAEGYSVSREKKESFPLTVTSAQKNPTAFYLCASSIVLAGGNEKLFFGSGTQLSVL.

This chain connects TRBV10-1 to TRBJ2-1; 14 bases agree with TRBD2. Looked up from germline, CDR1 is WNHNN and CDR2 is SYGVQD (reference sequence). Trimming removed 3 bases from V and 0 bases from J; junction bases left unmatched: 4. The CDR3 is 18 residues long. In DNA, the CDR3 is TGCGCCAGCAGTGACGGGACTAGCGGGGGTCACTCCTACAATGAGCAGTTCTTC. Its translation: CASSDGTSGGHSYNEQFF.

The chain combines TRBV9 with TRBJ2-6; no definite D call. Per the germline V gene, CDR1 is SGDLS and CDR2 is YYNGEE. The CDR3 contains 16 residues. Trimming took 0 bases from V and 2 from J, leaving 9 bases between them. In nucleotides, the CDR3 is TGTGCCAGCAGCGTAGAGGGTTATCCTGGGGCCAACGTCCTGACTTTC. Its translation is CASSVEGYPGANVLTF.

The chain employs TRBV9 and TRBJ1-2, with a possible D match to TRBD1 (5 bases). Germline V gives CDR1 SGDLS, CDR2 YYNGEE. V was cut by 4 bases and J by 4 bases, with 11 bases left in between. This CDR3 has 13 amino acids. The CDR3 region has the DNA TGTGCCAGCAGCATTGACAGTCTCTATGGCTACACCTTC. Translation gives CASSIDSLYGYTF.

V usage is TRBV3-1 (or the pseudogene TRBV3-2) and J usage is TRBJ1-5; D uncertain. The CDR3 runs to 14 residues. The germline gives CDR1 LGHDT, CDR2 YNNKEL (reference sequence). V was cut by 4 bases and J by 0 bases, with 7 bases left in between. The CDR3 nucleotides are TGTGCCAGCAGCCCGGAGTATAGCAATCAGCCCCAGCATTTT. Encoded protein: CASSPEYSNQPQHF.

This chain links TRBV10-3 with TRBJ2-1; D unclear. Germline-derived CDR1 and CDR2 are ENHRY and SYGVKD. Trimming took off 3 bases at V and 13 bases at J, with 13 bases between the two ends. This CDR3 has 12 amino acids. CDR3 loop: CAISDGVFEQFF. The CDR3 coding sequence is TGTGCCATCAGTGACGGAGTCTTTGAACAGTTCTTC.

V gene TRBV9 combines with J gene TRBJ1-3; D may be TRBD1 (5 bases). The CDR3 is 15 amino acids. The V and J ends lost 0 bases and 4 bases respectively, with 11 bases between them. The germline gives CDR1 SGDLS, CDR2 YYNGEE. This CDR3 is CASSVAPGSGNTIYF. DNA for the CDR3: TGTGCCAGCAGCGTAGCCCCAGGGAGCGGAAACACCATATATTTT.

This clone occurred once. The chain uses TRBV10-3 and TRBJ1-3; D may be TRBD1 (6 bases). V gave up 2 bases and J gave up 0 bases, with 11 bases separating them. Looked up from germline, CDR1 is ENHRY and CDR2 is SYGVKD. This CDR3 spans 16 amino acids. CDR3 bases: TGTGCCATCAGTGAGGTGGGACACAGCTCTGGAAACACCATATATTTT. Amino acids: CAISEVGHSSGNTIYF.